This TCR beta chain was sequenced during a study of T cells in Graves' hyperthyroidism and ophthalmopathy. The V gene's germline CDR1 is SGHRS and CDR2 YFSETQ. The CDR3 covers 13 residues. This clonotype was observed a few times. The antigen is unknown. Being one base from a much bigger clone, this may be a read error. RNA transcripts were the template for amplifying TCR beta CDR3 regions. TCR CDR3 regions were first amplified by RT-PCR with HTBI primers. MiXCR was run by TCRdb on the multiplex PCR reads, yielding one entry per CDR3 protein. Among about 520,000 distinct CDR3 sequences listed, roughly a quarter were seen once. Study-level points and caveats: Most clonotypes expanded in the thyroid (above 0.001) were also present in blood.

This sequence joins TRBV5-1 and TRBJ1-1; 9 nucleotides agree with TRBD1. The receptor's source is a woman in her 30s with Graves' ophthalmopathy. The sample taken for sequencing was blood. CDR3 protein: CASRWDRATESFF. The CDR3 DNA sequence: TGCGCCAGCAGGTGGGACAGGGCCACTGAATCTTTCTTT.